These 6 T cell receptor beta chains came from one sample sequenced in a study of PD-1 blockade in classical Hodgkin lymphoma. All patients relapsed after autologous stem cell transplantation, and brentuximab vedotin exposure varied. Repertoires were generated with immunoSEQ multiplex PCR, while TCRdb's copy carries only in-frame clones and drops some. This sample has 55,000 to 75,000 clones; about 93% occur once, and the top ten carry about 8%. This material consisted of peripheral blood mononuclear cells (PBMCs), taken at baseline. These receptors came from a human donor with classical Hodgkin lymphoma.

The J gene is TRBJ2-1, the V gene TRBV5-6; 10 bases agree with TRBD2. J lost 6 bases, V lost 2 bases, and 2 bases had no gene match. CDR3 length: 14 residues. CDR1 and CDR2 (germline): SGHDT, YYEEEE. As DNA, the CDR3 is TGTGCCAGCAGCTTCACTAGCGGGATCAATGAGCAGTTCTTC. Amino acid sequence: CASSFTSGINEQFF.

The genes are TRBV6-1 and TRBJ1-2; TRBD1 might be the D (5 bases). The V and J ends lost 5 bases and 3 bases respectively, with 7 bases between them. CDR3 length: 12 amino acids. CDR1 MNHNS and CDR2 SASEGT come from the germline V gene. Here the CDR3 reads CASSSQDYGYTF. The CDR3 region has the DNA TGTGCCAGCAGTTCACAGGACTATGGCTACACCTTC.

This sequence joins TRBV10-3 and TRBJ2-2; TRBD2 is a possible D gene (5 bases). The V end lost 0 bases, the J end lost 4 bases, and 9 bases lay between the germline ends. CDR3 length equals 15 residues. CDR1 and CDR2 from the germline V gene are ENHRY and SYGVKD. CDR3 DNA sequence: TGTGCCATCAGTGAGTCGTGGGAGAGCACCGGGGAGCTGTTTTTT. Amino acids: CAISESWESTGELFF.

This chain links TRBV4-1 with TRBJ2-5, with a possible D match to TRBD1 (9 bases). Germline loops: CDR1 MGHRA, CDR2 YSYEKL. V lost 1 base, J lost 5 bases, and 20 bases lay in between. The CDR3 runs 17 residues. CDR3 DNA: TGCGCCAGCAGCCAAGCGGGGGGGACAGGGAGGTCGGAGACCCAGTACTTC. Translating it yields CASSQAGGTGRSETQYF.

The CDR3, as DNA: TGCGCCAGCAGCCAAGATCAAATGACAGGGTTCCTTGCCGGGGGCTACACCTTC. Residues: CASSQDQMTGFLAGGYTF. The genes are TRBV4-3 and TRBJ1-2; TRBD1 agrees at 7 bases. Germline trimming cut 0 bases from V and 8 bases from J; bases unmatched to any gene: 18. The germline V gene has CDR1 LGHNA and CDR2 YSLEER. CDR3 length: 18 residues.

Here the CDR3 DNA reads TGTGCCAGCAGTGACAGGGGTGCTGGAAACACCATATATTTT. This sequence encodes CASSDRGAGNTIYF. The chain recombines TRBV28 with TRBJ1-3; TRBD1 agrees at 8 bases. This CDR3 has 14 residues. V dropped 5 bases and J dropped 2; count of bases not matched to a gene: 2. Germline CDR1 reads MDHEN; CDR2 reads SYDVKM.